Included here is one TCR beta chain sequence, with context. Its matching antigen is unknown. As to treatment: roughly 20 received Ad26.COV2.S at low or high dose, single or two shots; about 5 received placebo; per-sample allocation not given. Day 63 after the first vaccine or placebo injection was the time point for sampling. Measured with immunoSEQ multiplex PCR; TCRdb has only the in-frame clones, and not every one. Of 240,000 or so clones detected, more than 75% appear once; the ten largest clones hold about 10%. This entry is derived from a study of Ad26.COV2.S vaccination and SARS-CoV-2 variants. Study-wide results and limits: The TCR breadth and depth analyses may have produced an underestimate of total T cell responses.

This TCR derives from a person aged 18-60 years who received the Ad26.COV2.S COVID-19 vaccine or a placebo. Sequences were derived from peripheral blood, sampled in a trial of Ad26.COV2.S vaccine versus placebo.

The CDR3 coding sequence is TGCAGCGTCGCGGGACAGAGTAACACAGATACGCAGTATTTT. Translated, it gives CSVAGQSNTDTQYF. The chain recombines TRBV29-1 with TRBJ2-3; maybe TRBD1 (7 bases). The V end was cut by 6 bases, the J end by 2 bases, with 15 bases between. The CDR3 is 14 amino acids. Germline CDR1 reads SQVTM; CDR2 reads ANQGSEA.